Listed here are 20 T cell receptor beta chains from one sample, sequenced in a study of shared clonotypes between healthy human individuals. Some clones are missing from TCRdb's copy, which holds only in-frame ones; the method was immunoSEQ multiplex PCR. This table has 470,000 or so clones, 65% to 85% appearing once. The sample comprised PBMCs. The receptors stem from a woman aged 40-49 years in good health. Some clones in this sample may be carry-over from other donors' samples.

This clone came up many times. The chain uses TRBV7-3 and TRBJ1-1, with no clear D. V was cut by 4 bases and J by 4 bases, with 10 bases left in between. Germline V gene data show CDR1 as SGHTA and CDR2 as FQGTGA. This CDR3 spans 13 amino acids. The CDR3 DNA sequence: TGTGCCAGCAGCTCGCCCTACAGCACTGAAGCTTTCTTT. Translating it yields CASSSPYSTEAFF.

As concerns this clone: A much larger clone differs by one base, so this may be a read error. The same CDR3 can be traced to other DNA sequences in this sample. The chain carries TRBV9 and TRBJ2-2; TRBD1 matches 7 bases. Trimming took 4 bases from V and 0 from J; bases not matched to a gene: 6. Germline CDR1 SGDLS, CDR2 YYNGEE. The CDR3 is 16 amino acids. The CDR3 here is CASSPRTGTNTGELFF. Written as DNA, the CDR3 is TGTGCCAGCAGCCCCCGGACAGGAACGAACACCGGGGAGCTGTTTTTT.

V gene TRBV6-1 combines with J gene TRBJ1-4, with 8 bases fitting TRBD1. Germline V gene lookup returns CDR1 MNHNS and CDR2 SASEGT. This CDR3 has 15 amino acids. The trim removed 0 bases at V and 7 bases at J, leaving 4 bases unmatched. The CDR3 coding sequence is TGTGCCAGCAGTGAAGCCAGGGGGCGCGGTGAAAAACTGTTTTTT. Translating gives CASSEARGRGEKLFF.

The V gene is TRBV2, the J gene TRBJ2-5; TRBD2 matches at 13 bases. Trimming at V came to 1 base and at J to 4 bases, leaving 3 bases not matched to a gene. CDR1 is SNHLY, CDR2 FYNNEI, per germline. The CDR3 length is 16 residues. CDR3 bases: TGTGCCAGCAGTGAAGGGGGACTAGCGGGGACAGAGACCCAGTACTTC. Encoded protein: CASSEGGLAGTETQYF.

The V call is TRBV7-3, the J call TRBJ2-1; TRBD2 might be the D (6 bases). The CDR3 sequence is 13 residues long. Germline CDR1 and CDR2: SGHTA and FQGTGA. Trimming left V 5 bases short and J 8 bases short, with 13 bases between. The CDR3 DNA reads as TGTGCCAGCAGCCGCGGACTAACCCATGAGCAGTTCTTC. Amino acid sequence: CASSRGLTHEQFF.

This clone rates as medium-sized. Other DNA variants within this sample encode the same CDR3. The V and J genes are TRBV6-4 and TRBJ2-2; D remains ambiguous. This CDR3 contains 14 residues. The V gene's germline CDR1 is MRHNA and CDR2 SNTAGT. The V and J ends lost 0 bases and 3 bases respectively, with 5 bases between them. The DNA of the CDR3 is TGTGCCAGCAGTGACTCAGGTCACACCGGGGAGCTGTTTTTT. Protein sequence: CASSDSGHTGELFF.

The V and J genes are TRBV15 and TRBJ2-3, with TRBD1 matching over 7 bases. The CDR3 loop spans 15 amino acids. J gave up 4 bases and V 2 bases, and 6 bases lay outside the gene matches. The germline V gene has CDR1 LNHNV and CDR2 YYDKDF (reference sequence). The CDR3 DNA follows: TGTGCCACCAGCAGAACCGGACAGGATGCAGATACGCAGTATTTT. Protein product: CATSRTGQDADTQYF.

The V gene is TRBV7-2, the J gene TRBJ2-5, with D tentatively TRBD2 (6 bases). The CDR3 has 15 amino acids. Germline V gene lookup returns CDR1 SGHTA and CDR2 FQGNSA. V was shortened by 1 base and J by 4 bases, with 13 bases between the two germline ends. CDR3: CASSLDGGKVETQYF. The CDR3 nucleotides read TGTGCCAGCAGCTTAGACGGCGGGAAGGTAGAGACCCAGTACTTC.

On this clone itself: One base separates it from a far larger clone, so it is likely a read error. The sample carries other DNA sequences with the same CDR3. CDR3 coding DNA: TGTGCCAGTGGGACAGGGACCTACGAGCAGTACTTC. Translation: CASGTGTYEQYF. The chain recombines TRBV25-1 with TRBJ2-5; 9 bases line up with TRBD1. Gene TRBJ2-7 matches the end of the DNA better, so the J call may be wrong. The CDR3 is 12 amino acids. CDR1 MGHDK and CDR2 SYGVNS come from the germline V gene.

This chain connects TRBV30 to TRBJ2-3; D tentatively reads TRBD1 or TRBD2 (5 bases each). Trimming shortened V by 5 bases and J by 1 base, and 25 bases separated the two germline ends. This CDR3 has 18 amino acids. Looked up from germline, CDR1 is GTSNPN and CDR2 is SVGIG (reference sequence). The CDR3 bases are TGTGCCTGGGCTCGTCGGGGCCGGGCGAGAGGAGGCACAGATACGCAGTATTTT. As protein: CAWARRGRARGGTDTQYF.

Details on this clone: It differs at one base from a far larger clone, so likely a read error. The CDR3, as DNA: TGCGCCAGCAGCCAAGCCGCTGACAGTTCGATTGGCTACACCTTC. Amino acids: CASSQAADSSIGYTF. This rearrangement joins TRBV4-1 to TRBJ1-2; maybe TRBD1 (5 bases). Germline CDR1 and CDR2: MGHRA and YSYEKL. The length of the CDR3 is 15 residues. Trimming stripped 1 base from V and 7 bases from J, with 16 bases between.

This clone was found once. This chain joins TRBV5-6 and TRBJ2-1, with TRBD2 identical over 9 bases. Germline lookup yields CDR1 SGHDT and CDR2 YYEEEE. The CDR3 has 17 residues. Trimming cost V 4 bases and J 3 bases; bases outside gene matches: 11. The DNA for the CDR3 is TGTGCCAGCAGCCTCGGACTAGCGATTGACATCTACAATGAGCAGTTCTTC. Encoded protein: CASSLGLAIDIYNEQFF.

As to this clone: At one of its ends the junction is not consistent with the germline gene, which may arise from a read error. This CDR3 reads CASRRPGGLNTEAFF. For the CDR3, the DNA is TGTGCCAGCAGGAGACCAGGGGGCCTGAATACTGAAGCTTTCTTT. The rearrangement links TRBV6-5 to TRBJ1-1; TRBD1 aligns across 8 bases. Germline values: CDR1 MNHEY, CDR2 SVGAGI. This CDR3 region has 15 residues.

A word on this clone: A far bigger clonotype differs at one base, so this is likely a read error. V gene TRBV30 combines with J gene TRBJ1-4; no clear D. CDR1 and CDR2 (germline): GTSNPN, SVGIG (reference sequence). This CDR3 spans 13 amino acids. CDR3 bases: TGTGCCTGGAGTTTGGGATTTAATAAAAAACTGTTTTTT. Protein: CAWSLGFNKKLFF.

V and J are TRBV10-1 and TRBJ2-7, with D perhaps matching TRBD1 or TRBD2 (5 bases each). Trimming pared 8 bases from V and 3 bases from J, leaving 29 bases between. CDR3 length: 18 residues. Per germline, CDR1 WNHNN and CDR2 SYGVQD (reference sequence). CDR3 amino acids: CASRQEVAEGTRLYEQYF. The CDR3 DNA reads TGCGCCAGCCGGCAGGAAGTAGCCGAGGGGACCCGCCTCTACGAGCAGTACTTC.

The J gene is TRBJ1-5, the V gene TRBV4-2; D is uncertain. Germline V CDR1 and CDR2: LGHNA, YNFKEQ. Trimming took off 5 bases at V and 5 bases at J, with 22 bases between the two ends. The CDR3 has 17 residues. The CDR3 sequence is CASSYSKDFQTHQPQHF. The DNA for the CDR3 is TGTGCCAGCAGCTACTCTAAGGACTTTCAGACCCATCAGCCCCAGCATTTT.

CDR3: CASSSRNTGELFF. In DNA form, the CDR3 reads TGTGCCAGCAGCTCCCGGAACACCGGGGAGCTGTTTTTT. This rearrangement joins TRBV7-6 to TRBJ2-2, with unresolved D. CDR1 is SGHVS, CDR2 FNYEAQ, per germline. V was trimmed by 4 bases and J by 1 base, leaving 4 bases between them. The CDR3 is 13 amino acids.

The genes are TRBV7-2 and TRBJ2-2, with D uncertain. The V end was cut by 5 bases, the J end by 3 bases, with 10 bases between. This CDR3 comprises 14 residues. The germline V gene encodes CDR1 SGHTA and CDR2 FQGNSA. This chain's CDR3 is CASSLRSYTGELFF. Here the CDR3 DNA reads TGTGCCAGCAGCCTAAGAAGCTACACCGGGGAGCTGTTTTTT. Together with reference TRBV7-2 and TRBJ2-2, the CDR3 gives the full variable domain: GAGVSQSPSNKVTEKGKDVELRCDPISGHTALYWYRQSLGQGLEFLIYFQGNSAPDKSGLPSDRFSAERTGGSVSTLTIQRTQQEDSAVYLCASSLRSYTGELFFGEGSRLTVL.

The chain carries TRBV5-4 and TRBJ2-1; 10 positions match TRBD1. The CDR3 sequence is 16 residues long. V lost 4 bases and J lost 5; bases outside the gene matches: 9. CDR1 and CDR2 from the germline V gene are SGHNT and YYREEE (reference sequence). The CDR3 coding sequence is TGTGCCAGCAGCGCTGGGGACAGGGGATACGACAATGAGCAGTTCTTC. This translates into CASSAGDRGYDNEQFF.

Here the CDR3 DNA reads TGTGCCAGCAGCGCCCGGGACGCTGGAAACACCATATATTTT. This gives the protein CASSARDAGNTIYF. The genes are TRBV9 and TRBJ1-3; D perhaps matches TRBD1 (5 bases). Germline lookup yields CDR1 SGDLS and CDR2 YYNGEE. V shed 3 bases and J shed 2 bases, with 9 bases lying between them. The CDR3 length is 14 residues.